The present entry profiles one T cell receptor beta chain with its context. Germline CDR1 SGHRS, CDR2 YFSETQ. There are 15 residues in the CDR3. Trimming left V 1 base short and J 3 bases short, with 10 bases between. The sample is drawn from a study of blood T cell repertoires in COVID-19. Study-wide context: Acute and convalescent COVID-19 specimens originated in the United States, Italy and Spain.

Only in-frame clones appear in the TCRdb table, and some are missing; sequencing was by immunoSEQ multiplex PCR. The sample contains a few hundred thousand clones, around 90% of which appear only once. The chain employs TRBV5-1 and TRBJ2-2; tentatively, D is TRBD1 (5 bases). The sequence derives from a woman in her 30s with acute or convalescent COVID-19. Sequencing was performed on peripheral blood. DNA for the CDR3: TGCGCCAGCAGCTTGAGTCAGGGATACACCGGGGAGCTGTTTTTT. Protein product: CASSLSQGYTGELFF.